A single sample gave rise to the 9 T cell receptor beta chains below, sequenced in a study of response to subunit inactivated influenza vaccine. TCRdb reprocessed the RT-PCR reads with MiXCR, giving one entry per CDR3 protein. The sample holds approximately 520,000 distinct CDR3 sequences, approximately 24% seen once. The source material was CD4+ T cells sorted from PBMCs, sampled approximately 5 days after vaccination. The receptors originated from a man aged 50-59 years who received an inactivated influenza vaccine.

This clonotype was counted between two and nine times. The chain recombines TRBV4-3 with TRBJ1-5, with TRBD1 identical over 7 bases. Trimming removed 3 bases from V and 4 bases from J; junction bases left unmatched: 9. The germline V gene encodes CDR1 LGHNA and CDR2 YSLEER. CDR3 length: 16 residues. The CDR3 loop reads CASSQEYRQGNQPQHF. CDR3 bases: TGCGCCAGCAGCCAGGAATATAGACAGGGAAATCAGCCCCAGCATTTT.

There are a few counts of this clonotype. V is TRBV24-1 and J is TRBJ2-1; 10 nucleotides line up with TRBD2. Germline trimming cut 3 bases from V and 6 bases from J; bases unmatched to any gene: 7. The CDR3 sequence is 16 residues long. Germline-derived CDR1 and CDR2 are KGHDR and SFDVKD. The DNA for the CDR3 is TGTGCCACCAGTGATACCACGGGACTAGCGATCAATGAGCAGTTCTTC. As protein: CATSDTTGLAINEQFF.

The gene calls are TRBV12-3 or TRBV12-4 and TRBJ2-1; a possible D gene is TRBD2 (6 bases). CDR3 length: 15 residues. Between the trimmed V and J ends, which lost 0 bases and 6 bases, there was a span of 12 bases. CDR3 DNA: TGTGCCAGCAGTTTAGCGGGGGTGGGGGGCAATGAGCAGTTCTTC. Amino acids: CASSLAGVGGNEQFF.

The chain joins TRBV7-2 to TRBJ2-5; 7 bases line up with TRBD2. This CDR3 has 16 amino acids. The V and J ends lost 1 base and 2 bases, in that order; junction bases with no gene match: 7. CDR1 and CDR2 from the germline V gene are SGHTA and FQGNSA. CDR3 nucleotides: TGTGCCAGCAGCTTAGGGCTAGCGGAAGGACAAGAGACCCAGTACTTC. Protein product: CASSLGLAEGQETQYF.

This sequence joins TRBV10-3 and TRBJ2-3; D may be TRBD2 (7 bases). This CDR3 is 15 amino acids long. Between the trimmed V and J ends, which lost 5 bases and 2 bases, there was a span of 14 bases. Germline loops: CDR1 ENHRY, CDR2 SYGVKD. The CDR3 DNA follows: TGTGCCATCAGTAATAGGCGGGGGCTCACAGATACGCAGTATTTT. This codes for CAISNRRGLTDTQYF.

The chain employs TRBV28 and TRBJ2-7; D unresolved. Trimming removed 5 bases from V and 0 bases from J, with 14 bases in between. Germline CDR1 and CDR2: MDHEN and SYDVKM. This CDR3 has 15 amino acids. CDR3 bases: TGTGCCAGCAGTACCTCTCGTGAGAGCTCCTACGAGCAGTACTTC. Protein: CASSTSRESSYEQYF.

The chain has TRBV10-3 and TRBJ2-3; D is ambiguous. Between the trimmed V and J ends, which lost 4 bases and 8 bases, there was a span of 10 bases. Per germline, CDR1 ENHRY and CDR2 SYGVKD. This CDR3 has 12 residues. CDR3 loop: CAISVESRTQYF. In DNA form, the CDR3 reads TGTGCCATCAGTGTAGAGTCGCGTACGCAGTATTTT.

CDR3 coding DNA: TGCGCCAGCAGCCAAGATACGACAGGCCTTAATGAAAAACTGTTTTTT. Translated: CASSQDTTGLNEKLFF. The V and J genes are TRBV4-1 and TRBJ1-4; weak D call: TRBD1 (6 bases). CDR1 and CDR2 from the germline V gene are MGHRA and YSYEKL. This CDR3 is 16 amino acids long. V shed 0 bases and J shed 4 bases, with 12 bases lying between them.

This chain links TRBV5-5 with TRBJ2-7; 14 positions match TRBD2. The CDR3 runs to 16 residues. CDR1 SGHKS and CDR2 YYEKEE come from the germline V gene (reference sequence). With 3 bases clipped from V and 4 bases from J, the junction kept 6 bases outside the gene matches. Here the CDR3 DNA reads TGTGCCAGCAGCTCAGCCAGGACTAGCGGGAGGTACGAGCAGTACTTC. This sequence encodes CASSSARTSGRYEQYF. Full variable domain (rest looked up from reference TRBV5-5 and TRBJ2-7): DAGVTQSPTHLIKTRGQQVTLRCSPISGHKSVSWYQQVLGQGPQFIFQYYEKEERGRGNFPDRFSARQFPNYSSELNVNALLLGDSALYLCASSSARTSGRYEQYFGPGTRLTVT.